This TCR beta chain was captured in a study of identical twins. The sample holds a few counts of this clonotype. TCRdb re-called the 5' RACE reads through MiXCR, storing one row per CDR3 protein. The sample includes approximately 230,000 distinct CDR3 sequences, roughly 7.1% of them seen just once. Trimming cost V 5 bases and J 5 bases, with 12 bases left between them. The CDR3 covers 13 residues. CDR1 is SEHNR, CDR2 FQNEAQ, per germline (reference sequence). These records were also assigned to another study, of T cells expressing NK-cell markers.

V gene TRBV7-9 combines with J gene TRBJ1-2; D not certain. The source material was CD8+ T cells sorted from blood. This TCR was recovered from a woman aged 18-30 years in good health. In nucleotides, the CDR3 is TGTGCCAGCAGCCGGGCGGGATTGTATGGCTACACCTTC. Translation gives CASSRAGLYGYTF.